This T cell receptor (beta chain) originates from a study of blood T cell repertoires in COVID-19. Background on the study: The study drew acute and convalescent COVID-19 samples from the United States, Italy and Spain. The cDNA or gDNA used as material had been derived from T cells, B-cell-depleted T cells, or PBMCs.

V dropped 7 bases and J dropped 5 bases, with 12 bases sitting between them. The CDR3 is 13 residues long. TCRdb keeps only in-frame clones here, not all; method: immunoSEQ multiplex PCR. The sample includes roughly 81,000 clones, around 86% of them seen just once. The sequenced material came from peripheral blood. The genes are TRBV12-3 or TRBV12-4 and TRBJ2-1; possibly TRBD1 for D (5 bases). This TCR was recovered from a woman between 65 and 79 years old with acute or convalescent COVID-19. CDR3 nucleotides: TGTGCCAGCACCCCAGGGCCCCACAATGAGCAGTTCTTC. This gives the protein CASTPGPHNEQFF.